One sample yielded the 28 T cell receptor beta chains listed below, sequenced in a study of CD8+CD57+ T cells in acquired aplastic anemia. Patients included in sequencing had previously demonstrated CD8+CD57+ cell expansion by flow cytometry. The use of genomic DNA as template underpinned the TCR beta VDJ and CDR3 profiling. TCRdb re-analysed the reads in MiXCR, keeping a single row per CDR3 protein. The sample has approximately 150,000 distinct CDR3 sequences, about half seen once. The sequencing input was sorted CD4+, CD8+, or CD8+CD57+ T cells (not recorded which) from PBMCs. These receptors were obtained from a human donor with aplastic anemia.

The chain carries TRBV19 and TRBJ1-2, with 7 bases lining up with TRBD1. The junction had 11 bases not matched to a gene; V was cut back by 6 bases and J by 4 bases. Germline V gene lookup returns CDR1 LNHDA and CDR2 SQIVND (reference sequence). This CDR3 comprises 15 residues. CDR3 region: CASSWDSNYGYGYTF. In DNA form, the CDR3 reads TGTGCCAGTAGCTGGGACAGTAACTATGGCTATGGCTACACCTTC.

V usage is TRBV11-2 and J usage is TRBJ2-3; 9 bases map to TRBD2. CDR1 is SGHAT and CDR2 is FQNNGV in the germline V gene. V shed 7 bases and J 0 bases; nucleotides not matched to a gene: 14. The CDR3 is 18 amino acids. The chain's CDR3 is CASTPVEASGVSTDTQYF. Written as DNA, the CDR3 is TGTGCCAGCACCCCGGTGGAGGCTAGCGGGGTTAGCACAGATACGCAGTATTTT.

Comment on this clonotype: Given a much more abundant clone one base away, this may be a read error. This CDR3 is CASSPGGQGGKTRYF. CDR3 in DNA: TGTGCCAGCAGTCCGGGAGGACAGGGAGGCAAGACCCGGTACTTC. The J gene is TRBJ2-5, the V gene TRBV6-1; a weak D match, TRBD1 (8 bases). This CDR3 is 15 amino acids long. The germline CDR1 and CDR2 sequences are MNHNS and SASEGT.

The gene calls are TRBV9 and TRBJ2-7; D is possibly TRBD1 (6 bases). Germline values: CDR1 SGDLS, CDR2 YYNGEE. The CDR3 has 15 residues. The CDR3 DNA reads TGCGCCAGCAGCGTAGGAGGACAGAACTCCTACGAGCAGTACGTC. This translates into CASSVGGQNSYEQYV.

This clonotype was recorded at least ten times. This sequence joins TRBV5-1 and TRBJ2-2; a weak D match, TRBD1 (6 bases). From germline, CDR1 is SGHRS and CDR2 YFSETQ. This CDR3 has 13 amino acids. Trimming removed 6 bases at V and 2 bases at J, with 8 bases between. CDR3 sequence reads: CASKQGNTGELFF. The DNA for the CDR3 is TGCGCCAGCAAACAGGGAAACACCGGGGAGCTGTTTTTT.

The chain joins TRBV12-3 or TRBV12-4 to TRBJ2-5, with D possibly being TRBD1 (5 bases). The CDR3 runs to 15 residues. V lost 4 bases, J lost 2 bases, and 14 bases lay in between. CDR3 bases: TGTGCCAGCAGTTCCTATTTCGACAGACAAGAGACCCAGTACTTC. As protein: CASSSYFDRQETQYF.

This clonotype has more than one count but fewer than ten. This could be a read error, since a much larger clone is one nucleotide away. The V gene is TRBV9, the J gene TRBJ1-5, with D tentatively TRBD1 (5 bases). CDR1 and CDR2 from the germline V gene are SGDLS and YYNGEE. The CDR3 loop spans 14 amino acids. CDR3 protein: CPSSVGGGNQPQHF. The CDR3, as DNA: TGTCCCAGCAGCGTAGGAGGGGGCAATCAGCCCCAGCATTTT.

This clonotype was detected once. CDR3 in DNA: TGTGCCAGCAGCTTCCGAGGACTGACAGGAGAGACCCAGTACTTC. This codes for CASSFRGLTGETQYF. This rearrangement joins TRBV14 to TRBJ2-5; a weak D match, TRBD1 (6 bases). This CDR3 spans 15 amino acids. V was pared by 5 bases and J by 4 bases, with 17 bases between. Per the germline V gene, CDR1 is SGHDN and CDR2 is FVKESK.

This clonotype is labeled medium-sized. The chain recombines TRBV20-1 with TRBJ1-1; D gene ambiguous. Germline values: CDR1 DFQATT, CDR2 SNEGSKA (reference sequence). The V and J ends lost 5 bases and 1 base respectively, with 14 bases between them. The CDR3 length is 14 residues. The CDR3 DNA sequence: TGCAGTGCTGGGTTTGGCGGCACGAACACTGAAGCTTTCTTT. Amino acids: CSAGFGGTNTEAFF.

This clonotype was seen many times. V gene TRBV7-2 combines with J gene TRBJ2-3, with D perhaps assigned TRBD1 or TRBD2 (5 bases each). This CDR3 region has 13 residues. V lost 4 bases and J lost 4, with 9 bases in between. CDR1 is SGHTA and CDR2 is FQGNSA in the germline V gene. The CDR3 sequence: CASSSLGPDTQYF. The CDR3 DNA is TGTGCCAGCAGCTCCCTGGGACCAGATACGCAGTATTTT.

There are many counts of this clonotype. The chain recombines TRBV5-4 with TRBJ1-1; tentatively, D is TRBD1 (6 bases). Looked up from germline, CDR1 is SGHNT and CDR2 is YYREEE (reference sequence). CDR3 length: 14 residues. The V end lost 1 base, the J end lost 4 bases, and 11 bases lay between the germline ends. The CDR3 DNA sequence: TGTGCCAGCAGCTTGCCTACAGGGCCCACTGAAGCTTTCTTT. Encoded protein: CASSLPTGPTEAFF.

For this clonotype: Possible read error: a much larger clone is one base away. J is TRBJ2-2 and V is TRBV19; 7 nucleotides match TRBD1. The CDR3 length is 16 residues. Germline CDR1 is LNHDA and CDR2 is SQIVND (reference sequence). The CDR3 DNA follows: TGTCCCAGTAGTATAAGAGGGGGCAGAAACACCGGGGAGCTGTTTTTT. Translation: CPSSIRGGRNTGELFF.

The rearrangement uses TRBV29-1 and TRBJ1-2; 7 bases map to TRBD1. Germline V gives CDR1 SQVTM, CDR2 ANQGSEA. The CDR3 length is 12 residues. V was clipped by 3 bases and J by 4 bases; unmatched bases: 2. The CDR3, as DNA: TGCAGCGTTGACTCAGGGGGCTATGGCTACACCTTC. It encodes CSVDSGGYGYTF.

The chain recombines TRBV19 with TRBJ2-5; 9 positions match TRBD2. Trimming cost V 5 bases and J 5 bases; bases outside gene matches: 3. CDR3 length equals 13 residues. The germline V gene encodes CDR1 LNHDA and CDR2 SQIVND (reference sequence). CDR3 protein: CASSGGGGETQYF. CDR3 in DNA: TGTGCCAGTAGTGGCGGGGGGGGTGAGACCCAGTACTTC.

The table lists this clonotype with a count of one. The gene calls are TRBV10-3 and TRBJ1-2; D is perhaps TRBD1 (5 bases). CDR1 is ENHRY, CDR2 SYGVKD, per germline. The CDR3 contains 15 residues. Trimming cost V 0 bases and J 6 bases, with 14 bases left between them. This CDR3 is CAISESGWGKDGYTF. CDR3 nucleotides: TGTGCCATCAGTGAGTCGGGGTGGGGGAAAGATGGCTACACCTTC.

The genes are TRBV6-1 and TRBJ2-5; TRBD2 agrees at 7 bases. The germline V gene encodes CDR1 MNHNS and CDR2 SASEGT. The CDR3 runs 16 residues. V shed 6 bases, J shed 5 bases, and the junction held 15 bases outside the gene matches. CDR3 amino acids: CASSLGWESGNETQYF. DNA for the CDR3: TGTGCCAGCAGCTTAGGCTGGGAAAGCGGGAACGAGACCCAGTACTTC.

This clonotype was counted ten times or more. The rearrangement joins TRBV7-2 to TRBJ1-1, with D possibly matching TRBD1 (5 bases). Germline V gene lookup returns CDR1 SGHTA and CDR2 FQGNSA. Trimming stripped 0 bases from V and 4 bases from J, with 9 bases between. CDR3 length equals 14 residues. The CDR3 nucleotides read TGTGCCAGCAGCTTAGCTGAGGGGCTCACTGAAGCTTTCTTT. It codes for CASSLAEGLTEAFF.

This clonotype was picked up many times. DNA of the CDR3: TGTGCCAGCAGTGTCCTACAGGGGTCTGGGGCCAACGTCCTGACTTTC. It yields the protein CASSVLQGSGANVLTF. J is TRBJ2-6 and V is TRBV6-1; TRBD1 matches 7 bases. The CDR3 spans 16 residues. The trim removed 4 bases at V and 1 base at J, leaving 4 bases unmatched. Germline V gene sequence: CDR1 MNHNS, CDR2 SASEGT.

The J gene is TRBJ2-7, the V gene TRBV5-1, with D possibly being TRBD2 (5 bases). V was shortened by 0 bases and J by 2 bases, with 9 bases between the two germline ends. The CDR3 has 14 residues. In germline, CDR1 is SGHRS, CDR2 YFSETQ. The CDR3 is CASSLGAAPYEQYF. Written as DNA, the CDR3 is TGCGCCAGCAGCTTGGGAGCGGCTCCCTACGAGCAGTACTTC.

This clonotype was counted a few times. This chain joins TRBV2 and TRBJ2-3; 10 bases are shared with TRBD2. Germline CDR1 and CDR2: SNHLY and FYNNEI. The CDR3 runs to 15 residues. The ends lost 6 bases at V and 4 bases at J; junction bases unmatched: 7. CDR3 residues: CASRVSGGVADTQYF. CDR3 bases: TGTGCCAGCAGGGTCAGCGGGGGGGTTGCAGATACGCAGTATTTT.

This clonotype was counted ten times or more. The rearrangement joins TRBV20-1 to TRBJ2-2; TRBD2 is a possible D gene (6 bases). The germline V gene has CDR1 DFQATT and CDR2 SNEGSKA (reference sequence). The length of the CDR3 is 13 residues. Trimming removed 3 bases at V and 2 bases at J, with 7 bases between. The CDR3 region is CSASGTNTGELFF. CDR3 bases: TGCAGTGCTAGCGGGACTAACACCGGGGAGCTGTTTTTT.

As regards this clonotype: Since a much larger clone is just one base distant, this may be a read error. The CDR3 DNA sequence: TGTGCCAGCAGCCGGACAGGGGTTGCGAGCACAGATACGCGGTATTTT. Protein: CASSRTGVASTDTRYF. The rearrangement joins TRBV4-2 to TRBJ2-3; the match to TRBD1 covers 9 bases. Germline CDR1 LGHNA, CDR2 YNFKEQ. CDR3 length: 16 residues.

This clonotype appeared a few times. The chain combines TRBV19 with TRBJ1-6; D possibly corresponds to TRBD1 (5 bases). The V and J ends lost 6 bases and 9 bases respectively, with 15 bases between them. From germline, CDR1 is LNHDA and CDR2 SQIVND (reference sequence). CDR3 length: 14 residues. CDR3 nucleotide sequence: TGTGCCAGTAGCCGGGACGGGTCAGGTTCACCCCTCCACTTT. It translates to CASSRDGSGSPLHF.

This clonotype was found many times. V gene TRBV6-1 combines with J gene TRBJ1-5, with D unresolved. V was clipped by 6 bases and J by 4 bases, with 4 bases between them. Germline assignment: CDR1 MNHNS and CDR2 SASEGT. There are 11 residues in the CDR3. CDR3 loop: CASRQNQPQHF. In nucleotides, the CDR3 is TGTGCCAGCAGACAAAATCAGCCCCAGCATTTT.

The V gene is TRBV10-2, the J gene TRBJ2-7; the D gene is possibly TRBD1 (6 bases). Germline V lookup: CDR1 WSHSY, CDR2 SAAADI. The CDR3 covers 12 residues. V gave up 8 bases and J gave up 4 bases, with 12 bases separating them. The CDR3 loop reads CASGEGTYEQYF. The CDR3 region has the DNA TGCGCCAGCGGGGAAGGGACATACGAGCAGTACTTC.

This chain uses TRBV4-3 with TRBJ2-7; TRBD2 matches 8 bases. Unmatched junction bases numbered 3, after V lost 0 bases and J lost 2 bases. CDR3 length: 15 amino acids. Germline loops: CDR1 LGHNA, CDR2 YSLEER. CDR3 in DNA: TGCGCCAGCAGCCAAGATAATAGCGGGGCCTACGAGCAGTACTTC. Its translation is CASSQDNSGAYEQYF.

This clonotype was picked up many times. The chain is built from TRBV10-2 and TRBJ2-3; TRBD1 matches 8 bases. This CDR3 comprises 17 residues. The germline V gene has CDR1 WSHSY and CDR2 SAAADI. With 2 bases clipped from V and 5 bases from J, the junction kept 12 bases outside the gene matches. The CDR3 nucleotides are TGCGCCAGCAGTGAGATTCTGGGCAGGGGGCCTAAAGATACGCAGTATTTT. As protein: CASSEILGRGPKDTQYF.

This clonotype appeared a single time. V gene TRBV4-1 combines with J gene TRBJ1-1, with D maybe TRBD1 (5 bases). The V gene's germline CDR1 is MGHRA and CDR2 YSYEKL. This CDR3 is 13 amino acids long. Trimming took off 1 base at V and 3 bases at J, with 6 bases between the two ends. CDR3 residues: CASSQGQYTEAFF. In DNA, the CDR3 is TGCGCCAGCAGCCAAGGACAGTACACTGAAGCTTTCTTT.